This T cell receptor (beta chain) was profiled in a study of naive and memory T cell subsets. This CDR3 contains 15 residues. The V end lost 4 bases, the J end lost 0 bases, and 9 bases lay between the germline ends. Study results and caveats: A few larger clonotypes appeared in naive repertoires, especially CD8, possibly memory cells re-expressing CD45RA.

This clonotype was seen a few times. The antigen remains undetermined. Cells stained for CD3, CD4, CD8, CD45RA and CD27 were sorted into four subsets. Both TRBC1 and TRBC2 were covered by a beta constant-region primer of two equimolar oligonucleotides. Ligated cDNA was amplified by four rounds of PCR with nested alpha and beta constant-region primers and SP2. TCRdb itself ran the UMI-ligation and nested PCR reads through MiXCR, one entry per CDR3 protein. The sample has about 150,000 distinct CDR3 sequences, 22% seen once. Sequenced sample: naive CD4+ T cells from blood. The chain uses TRBV12-3 or TRBV12-4 and TRBJ1-4, with D possibly TRBD1 on 6 matching bases. The receptor comes from a human donor in good health. The CDR3 loop reads CASSSRQATNEKLFF. The DNA for the CDR3 is TGTGCCAGCAGTTCCAGACAGGCAACTAATGAAAAACTGTTTTTT.